These T cell receptor beta chains were read from a single sample in a study of T cell repertoires in cytomegalovirus infection. Their target antigens are unknown. TCRdb ran MiXCR on the reads and lists one entry per CDR3 protein. This sample yields around 99,000 distinct CDR3 sequences, of which about 30% are seen a single time; about 81% belongs to the top ten. The starting material was CD8+ T cells from cultured PBMCs, obtained from culture after CMV antigen stimulation. The source of these receptors is a human donor in good health (CMV status not recorded). Some clones in this sample may be carry-over from other donors' samples. Both conserved end residues are part of each CDR3. D genes are given only for firm matches. Clone sizes are given selectively: once, few, many, or a class where the clone is expanded.

j_call clone_size v_call d_call cdr3_nt cdr3_aa
TRBJ1-4 many TRBV14 TRBD1 TGTGCCAGCAGCCAAGTCGGACAGGGTATAGAAAAACTGTTTTTT CASSQVGQGIEKLFF
TRBJ2-3 - TRBV28 - TGTGCCAGCAGTTTTAGGGGTTTCGCAGATACGCAGTATTTT CASSFRGFADTQYF
TRBJ1-5 few TRBV28 - TGTGCCAGCAGTTTCCCCCCCTCCGGGACCTTATTCGGGCCCCAGCATTTT CASSFPPSGTLFGPQHF
TRBJ2-7 - TRBV5-5 - TGTGCCAGCAGCTTATGGAAAGGGAACGAGCAGTACTTC CASSLWKGNEQYF
TRBJ1-2 - TRBV7-3 - TGTGCCAGCAGCCCGGGGCAGGGATGGGGCTACACCTTC CASSPGQGWGYTF
TRBJ1-6 - TRBV4-1 - TGCGCCAGCAGCCAAGGACAATGGTCCTATAATTCACCCCTCCACTTT CASSQGQWSYNSPLHF
TRBJ1-4 few TRBV10-3 - TGTGCCATCAGTGATTTGTGGGGAACTAATGAAAAACTGTTTTTT CAISDLWGTNEKLFF
TRBJ2-7 few TRBV7-9 - TGTGCCAGCAGCTTCTCGTTGAGGTTCGGCGAGCAGTACTTC CASSFSLRFGEQYF
TRBJ2-1 - TRBV7-9 TRBD2 TGTGCCAGCAGCATACTCGTGTCGGCTAGCGGGGGGGCCTCCTACAATGAGCAGTTCTTC CASSILVSASGGASYNEQFF
TRBJ1-5 - TRBV2 - TGTGCCAGCAGTTCGGGGTCCTATGGCAATCAGCCCCAGCATTTT CASSSGSYGNQPQHF
TRBJ1-5 few TRBV5-1 - TGCGCCAGCAGCTGGGACGGCAATCAGCCCCAGCATTTT CASSWDGNQPQHF
TRBJ2-1 few TRBV27 - TGTGCCAGCAGTCCGCAGGGGTATGAGCAGTTCTTC CASSPQGYEQFF
TRBJ2-5 - TRBV9 - TGTGCCAGCAGCGCAAGACTAGGGCAAGAGACCCAGTACTTC CASSARLGQETQYF
TRBJ2-3 - TRBV15 - TGTGCCACCGGAGGGGGCCCAGATACGCAGTATTTT CATGGGPDTQYF
TRBJ2-3 many TRBV7-8 - TGTGCCAGCAGTCTCCTCGGGATCACAGATACGCAGTATTTT CASSLLGITDTQYF
TRBJ1-5 many TRBV7-8 TRBD1 TGTGCCAGCAGCGCCGACAGGGGGCCCTCTCAGCCCCAGCATTTT CASSADRGPSQPQHF
TRBJ1-1 - TRBV2 - TGTGGTGAGAGATTGAACACTGAAGCTTTCTTT CGERLNTEAFF
TRBJ1-1 - TRBV2 - TGTGCCACCGTCAGGGAAGCTGAAGCTTTCTTT CATVREAEAFF
TRBJ2-5 - TRBV6-2/TRBV6-3 - TGTGCCAGCAGTCGCTCCCGGACGGACCGCCGGGAGACCCAGTACTTC CASSRSRTDRRETQYF
TRBJ1-1 - TRBV9 - TGTGCCAGCAGCACAGGACAAAACACTGAAGCTTTCTTT CASSTGQNTEAFF
TRBJ2-7 many TRBV19 - TGTGCCACGACCCACTACGGCGAGCAGTACTTC CATTHYGEQYF
TRBJ2-5 once TRBV6-2/TRBV6-3 - TGTGCCAGCTTTTTTGGAGAGACCCAGTACTTC CASFFGETQYF
TRBJ2-1 - TRBV15 TRBD1 TGTGCCACCAGCGGAGGACAGGGGAGGAATGAGCAGTTCTTC CATSGGQGRNEQFF
TRBJ2-3 - TRBV27 - TGTGCCAGCAGTTTATCGAGGGGGGGGCTAGATACGCAGTATTTT CASSLSRGGLDTQYF
TRBJ1-3 - TRBV2 TRBD1 TGTGCCAGCAGTGATTCTCGGACAGGAGAGCTCTCTGGAAACACCATATATTTT CASSDSRTGELSGNTIYF
TRBJ2-3 few TRBV19 - TGTGCCAGTAGGGGAGATACGCAGTATTTT CASRGDTQYF
TRBJ1-1 - TRBV5-4 - TGTGCCAGCAGCTTGGCGGGAAATGAAGCTTTCTTT CASSLAGNEAFF
TRBJ2-1 - TRBV19 - TGTGCCAGTAGTATTTGGACGGAGCCCTACAATGAGCAGTTCTTC CASSIWTEPYNEQFF
TRBJ2-6 - TRBV24-1 - TGTGCCACCAGTGATCCGGGGGACTCTGGGGCCAACGTCCTGACTTTC CATSDPGDSGANVLTF
TRBJ2-7 - TRBV5-1 - TGCGCCAGCAGCTTGGCGACACCCTCTTTCTCCTACGAGCAGTACTTC CASSLATPSFSYEQYF
TRBJ2-1 many TRBV27 - TGTGCCAGCGGGCAGTACTACAATGAGCAGTTCTTC CASGQYYNEQFF
TRBJ1-5 once TRBV2 - TGTGCCAGCAGTGAATCGTACACGGACAGTTGGAATCAGCCCCAGCATTTT CASSESYTDSWNQPQHF
TRBJ2-1 - TRBV20-1 - TGCAGTGCTAGAGAAGGGCCTTCGAATGAGCAGTTCTTC CSAREGPSNEQFF
TRBJ1-5 - TRBV30 - TGTGCCTGGAGCAAAAAAGGGCTTTACAATCAGCCCCAGCATTTT CAWSKKGLYNQPQHF
TRBJ1-2 - TRBV27 - TGTGCCAGCAGTCCCCCCGGGGGCCTAAACTATGGCTACACCTTC CASSPPGGLNYGYTF
TRBJ1-6 - TRBV12-3/TRBV12-4 - TGTGCCAGCAGTTTGCTCCGGGAGACACCCCTCCACTTT CASSLLRETPLHF
TRBJ2-1 few TRBV7-4 TRBD2 TGTGCCAGCAGCTTAACCCTAGCTGTGCGGGGGGAGCAGTTCTTC CASSLTLAVRGEQFF
TRBJ1-2 few TRBV3-1 - TGTGCCAGCAGCCAAGTAGCCTGGGGAAGGGAGTATGGCTACACCTTC CASSQVAWGREYGYTF
TRBJ2-2 - TRBV20-1 - TGCAGTGCTAGCCCAGTCGGGGAGCTGTTTTTT CSASPVGELFF
TRBJ2-5 few TRBV27 TRBD2 TGTGCCAGCAGTTTATGGGGGGGACTTCCTCAAGAGACCCAGTACTTC CASSLWGGLPQETQYF